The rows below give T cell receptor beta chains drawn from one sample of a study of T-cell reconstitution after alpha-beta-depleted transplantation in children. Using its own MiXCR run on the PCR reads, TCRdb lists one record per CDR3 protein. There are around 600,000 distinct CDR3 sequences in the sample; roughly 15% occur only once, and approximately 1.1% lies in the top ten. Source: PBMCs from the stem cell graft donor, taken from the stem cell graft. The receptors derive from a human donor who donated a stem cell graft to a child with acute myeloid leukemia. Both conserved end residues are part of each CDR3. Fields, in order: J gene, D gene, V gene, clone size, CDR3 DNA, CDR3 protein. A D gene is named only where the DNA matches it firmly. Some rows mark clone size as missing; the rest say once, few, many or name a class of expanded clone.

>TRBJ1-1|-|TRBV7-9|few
TGTGCCAGCAGCTTAGCAAAGGGCCCGAACACTGAAGCTTTCTTT
CASSLAKGPNTEAFF
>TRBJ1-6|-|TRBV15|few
TGTGCCACCAGCTGGGGGGAAGGGGGTGGATCCTATAATTCACCCCTCCACTTT
CATSWGEGGGSYNSPLHF
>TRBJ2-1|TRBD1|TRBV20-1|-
TGCAGTGCTGACAGGGATACCTACAATGAGCAGTTCTTC
CSADRDTYNEQFF
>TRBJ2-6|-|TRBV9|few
TGTGCCAGCAGCGCCCGATCGGACAGCTTATCCTCTGGGGCCAACGTCCTGACTTTC
CASSARSDSLSSGANVLTF
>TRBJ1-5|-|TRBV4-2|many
TGTGCCAGCAGCACCTTCCGGACGGGGAGGGAGCCCCAGCATTTT
CASSTFRTGREPQHF
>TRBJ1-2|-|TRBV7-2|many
TGTGCCAGCAGCTTTAGGGGCCAATACTATGGCTACACCTTC
CASSFRGQYYGYTF
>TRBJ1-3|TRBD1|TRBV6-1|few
TGTGCCAGCAGCCTACAGGGGTTCTCTGGAAACACCATATATTTT
CASSLQGFSGNTIYF
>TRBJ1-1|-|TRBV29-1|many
TGCAGCGTCAGGGGAGGTACTGAAGCTTTCTTT
CSVRGGTEAFF
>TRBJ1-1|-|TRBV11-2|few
TGTGCCAGCAGCTTATACGTCTTAGGAGCGACTTTAATGAACACTGAAGCTTTCTTT
CASSLYVLGATLMNTEAFF
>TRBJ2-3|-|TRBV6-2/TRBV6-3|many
TGTGCCAGCAGGGAAGGAGCAGATACGCAGTATTTT
CASREGADTQYF
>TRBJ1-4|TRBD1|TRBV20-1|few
TGCAGTGCTCGACAGGGGGAAAAACTGTTTTTT
CSARQGEKLFF
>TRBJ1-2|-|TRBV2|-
TGTGCCAGCAATGAGGAGAACGGCGAACTCTTCTTTTATGGCTACACCTTC
CASNEENGELFFYGYTF
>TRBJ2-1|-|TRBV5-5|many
TGTGCCAGCAGCTTGGAAGGGGGGCGCATGAGTTCCTACAATGAGCAGTTCTTC
CASSLEGGRMSSYNEQFF
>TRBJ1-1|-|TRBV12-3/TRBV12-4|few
TGTGCCAGCAGTTTTCCTGACACTGAAGCTTTCTTT
CASSFPDTEAFF
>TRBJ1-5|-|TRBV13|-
TGTGCCAGCAGCTCCGGGACAAGTAATCAGCCCCAGCATTTT
CASSSGTSNQPQHF
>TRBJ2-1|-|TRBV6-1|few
TGTGCCAGCAGTGAAGACCCGACGGGGGGCGCGGGCAATGAGCAGTTCTTC
CASSEDPTGGAGNEQFF
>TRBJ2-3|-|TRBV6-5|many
TGTGCCAGCAGTTACTCGCGAGGGGCTTCTAGCACAGATACGCAGTATTTT
CASSYSRGASSTDTQYF
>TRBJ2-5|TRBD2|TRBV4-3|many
TGCGCCAGCAGCCAAGATGGGGGAGGGCTAAAGACCCAGTACTTC
CASSQDGGGLKTQYF
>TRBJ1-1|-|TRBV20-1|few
TGCAGTGCTAGGCGGAGGGGGGGGCGGTCAATGAACACTGAAGCTTTCTTT
CSARRRGGRSMNTEAFF
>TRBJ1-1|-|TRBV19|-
TGTGCCAGTACTCAGACTGTAAACACTGAAGCTTTCTTT
CASTQTVNTEAFF
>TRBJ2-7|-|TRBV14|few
TGTGCCAGCAGCCAAGACGGGAATTACGAGCAGTACTTC
CASSQDGNYEQYF
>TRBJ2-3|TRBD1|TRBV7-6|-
TGTGCCAGCAGCCCCGACCCGGGACAGGGGAGTACAGATACGCAGTATTTT
CASSPDPGQGSTDTQYF
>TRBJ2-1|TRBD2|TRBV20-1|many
TGCAGTGTCCAAGCCCCTAGCGGGGACTACAATGAGCAGTTCTTC
CSVQAPSGDYNEQFF
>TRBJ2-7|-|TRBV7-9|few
TGTGCCAGCAGCTGGGAACCGACAAGGGTGAACTTC
CASSWEPTRVNF
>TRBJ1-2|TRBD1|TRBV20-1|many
TGCAGTGCTAGAGCTGACAGGGGGCATCATGGCTACACCTTC
CSARADRGHHGYTF
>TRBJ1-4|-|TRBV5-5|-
TGTGCCAGCAGCTTGGCAGGGAATCGAGAAAAACTGTTTTTT
CASSLAGNREKLFF
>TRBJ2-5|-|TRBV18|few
TGTGCCAGCTCACCGCGGGTCTCTCCCGAGCAAGAGACCCAGTACTTC
CASSPRVSPEQETQYF